This entry concerns a single T cell receptor beta chain. Trimming took 1 base from V and 7 from J, leaving 11 bases between them. CDR3 length equals 15 residues. Germline values: CDR1 MDHEN, CDR2 SYDVKM. The data were obtained in a study of shared clonotypes between healthy human individuals. The protocol was immunoSEQ multiplex PCR, while the TCRdb copy is restricted to in-frame clones and leaves out a portion. The sample holds about 1.1 million clones, 75% to 80% seen once. The sequencing input was memory CD4+ T cells from PBMCs. Regarding subset: CD45RA-negative fraction. The TCR comes from a man between 18 and 29 years old in good health. Some clones in this sample may be carry-over from other donors' samples. The J gene is TRBJ1-6, the V gene TRBV28; TRBD1 might be the D (5 bases). The DNA for the CDR3 is TGTGCCAGCAGTTTATTCGGGGGGTCGAATTCACCCCTCCACTTT. This sequence encodes CASSLFGGSNSPLHF.